Listed here are 30 T cell receptor beta chains from one sample, sequenced in a study of blood T cell repertoires in COVID-19. Using immunoSEQ multiplex PCR, the repertoire was profiled, and TCRdb retains in-frame clones only, with some absent. The data show 450,000 or so clones, around 91% seen once. Sequenced sample: peripheral blood. The source of these receptors is a woman between 40 and 55 years old with COVID-19, enrolled during active disease.

This clone has only one observation. The chain recombines TRBV23-1 with TRBJ2-5; D is perhaps TRBD1 (6 bases). TRBV23-1 is an ORF for which the function is uncertain. CDR3 length: 13 amino acids. V lost 10 bases and J 2 bases, leaving 14 bases between the germline ends. CDR3 DNA sequence: TGCGCCACCCATAAACAGGGTCAAGAGACCCAGTACTTC. This encodes CATHKQGQETQYF.

The rearrangement uses TRBV28 and TRBJ1-4; TRBD1 matches at 7 bases. The trim removed 3 bases at V and 6 bases at J, leaving 4 bases unmatched. CDR1 and CDR2 (germline): MDHEN, SYDVKM. This CDR3 has 14 residues. The CDR3 nucleotides are TGTGCCAGCAGTTTCGGACAGGCCCATGAAAAACTGTTTTTT. Encoded protein: CASSFGQAHEKLFF.

The rearrangement uses TRBV6-6 and TRBJ2-2, with D unresolved. Germline values: CDR1 MNHNY, CDR2 SVGAGI (reference sequence). V was clipped by 8 bases and J by 5 bases, with 12 bases between them. CDR3 length equals 13 residues. The DNA for the CDR3 is TGTGCCAGCGGGCCCTACATGACCGGGGAGCTGTTTTTT. Translated: CASGPYMTGELFF.

This clone was seen just once. The chain employs TRBV5-1 and TRBJ2-1; perhaps TRBD2 as D (5 bases). Trimming took off 0 bases at V and 13 bases at J, with 17 bases between the two ends. Germline loops: CDR1 SGHRS, CDR2 YFSETQ. CDR3 size: 14 residues. CDR3 coding DNA: TGCGCCAGCAGCTTGGCCGGGGAACTCTCGCCCCAGTTCTTC. It specifies CASSLAGELSPQFF.

The V and J genes are TRBV7-3 and TRBJ2-2; D perhaps matches TRBD2 (6 bases). The CDR3 sequence is 13 residues long. Germline CDR1 SGHTA, CDR2 FQGTGA. Trimming stripped 9 bases from V and 4 bases from J, with 12 bases between. CDR3 residues: CASALGGTGELFF. CDR3 in DNA: TGTGCCAGTGCCCTGGGGGGCACCGGGGAGCTGTTTTTT.

The chain carries TRBV28 and TRBJ1-1; D call uncertain. Trimming shortened V by 3 bases and J by 4 bases, and 9 bases separated the two germline ends. The CDR3 is made up of 13 amino acids. The germline V gene encodes CDR1 MDHEN and CDR2 SYDVKM. CDR3 DNA: TGTGCCAGCAGTTTGAGGCTCGGCACTGAAGCTTTCTTT. Amino acid sequence: CASSLRLGTEAFF.

The V and J genes are TRBV4-3 and TRBJ2-6; TRBD2 agrees at 7 bases. The CDR3 sequence is 17 residues long. Per the germline V gene, CDR1 is LGHNA and CDR2 is YSLEER. V dropped 0 bases and J dropped 0; count of bases not matched to a gene: 2. CDR3 nucleotide sequence: TGCGCCAGCAGCCAAGAAGGCGGGGGCTCTGGGGCCAACGTCCTGACTTTC. Encoded protein: CASSQEGGGSGANVLTF.

J is TRBJ2-2 and V is TRBV7-6; D unclear. This CDR3 spans 13 amino acids. V lost 5 bases and J 0 bases, leaving 4 bases between the germline ends. Germline V gives CDR1 SGHVS, CDR2 FNYEAQ. CDR3 region: CASSGANTGELFF. The CDR3 DNA follows: TGTGCCAGCAGCGGAGCGAACACCGGGGAGCTGTTTTTT.

The chain combines TRBV12-5 with TRBJ1-1, with a weak D call TRBD1 (5 bases). CDR1 LGHNT and CDR2 FRNRAP come from the germline V gene. The CDR3 has 13 amino acids. The germline V and J ends were trimmed by 3 bases and 4 bases, with 9 bases remaining between them. The CDR3, as DNA: TGTGCTAGTGGTTTATTCGGGGGCACTGAAGCTTTCTTT. Translating gives CASGLFGGTEAFF. Together with reference TRBV12-5 and TRBJ1-1, the CDR3 gives the full variable domain: DARVTQTPRHKVTEMGQEVTMRCQPILGHNTVFWYRQTMMQGLELLAYFRNRAPLDDSGMPKDRFSAEMPDATLATLKIQPSEPRDSAVYFCASGLFGGTEAFFGQGTRLTVV.

This clone was picked up one time. This chain connects TRBV18 to TRBJ1-5; 8 nucleotides align to TRBD1. With V trimmed by 1 base and J by 7 bases, 9 bases remained unmatched. CDR1 is KGHSH and CDR2 is LQKENI in the germline V gene. This CDR3 region has 16 residues. As DNA, the CDR3 is TGTGCCAGCTCACCACGCCGAGGGCAGGGGGCCCAGCCCCAGCATTTT. This gives the protein CASSPRRGQGAQPQHF.

This chain links TRBV7-9 with TRBJ1-6, with D tentatively TRBD1 (5 bases). The CDR3 has 14 residues. The V and J ends lost 5 bases and 7 bases respectively, with 12 bases between them. The V gene's germline CDR1 is SEHNR and CDR2 FQNEAQ (reference sequence). The DNA of the CDR3 is TGTGCCAGCAGCCGTGACAGTCTGAATTCACCCCTCCACTTT. It encodes CASSRDSLNSPLHF.

The gene calls are TRBV20-1 and TRBJ2-7; tentatively, D is TRBD1 or TRBD2 (5 bases each). The CDR3 consists of 12 residues. Trimming cost V 3 bases and J 5 bases, with 11 bases left between them. The germline V gene encodes CDR1 DFQATT and CDR2 SNEGSKA (reference sequence). The DNA for the CDR3 is TGCAGTGCTAGTGAGGGGCTCCACGAGCAGTACTTC. Translation: CSASEGLHEQYF.

V is TRBV19 and J is TRBJ1-1; 8 positions match TRBD1. CDR3 length: 13 residues. Germline-derived CDR1 and CDR2 are LNHDA and SQIVND (reference sequence). The junction had 3 bases not matched to a gene; V was cut back by 5 bases and J by 4 bases. CDR3 in DNA: TGTGCCAGTAGTGTTACAGGGGGCACTGAAGCTTTCTTT. Translated: CASSVTGGTEAFF.

J is TRBJ2-7 and V is TRBV5-6; perhaps TRBD1 as D (5 bases). Trimming stripped 0 bases from V and 1 base from J, with 14 bases between. The CDR3 contains 16 residues. CDR1 SGHDT and CDR2 YYEEEE come from the germline V gene. The CDR3 DNA reads as TGTGCCAGCAGCTTGGCCAGGGCCTTACTATCCTACGAGCAGTACTTC. Translation: CASSLARALLSYEQYF.

The sample holds one count of this clone. This rearrangement joins TRBV7-6 to TRBJ2-2; 8 bases map to TRBD1. V gave up 5 bases and J gave up 8 bases; unmatched junction bases: 10. The CDR3 has 15 amino acids. Germline V gene data show CDR1 as SGHVS and CDR2 as FNYEAQ. The CDR3 here is CASSRNRDRNGELFF. As DNA, the CDR3 is TGTGCCAGCAGCCGAAACCGGGACAGGAATGGGGAGCTGTTTTTT.

In regard to this clone: The same CDR3 can be traced to other DNA sequences in this sample. The rearrangement uses TRBV19 and TRBJ2-3, with 8 bases fitting TRBD2. This CDR3 region has 15 residues. The V gene end was trimmed by 3 bases and the J gene end by 0 bases; junction bases not matched to a gene: 2. Germline CDR1 reads LNHDA; CDR2 reads SQIVND (reference sequence). The CDR3 loop reads CASSIGGGSTDTQYF. CDR3 in DNA: TGTGCCAGTAGTATCGGCGGGGGGAGCACAGATACGCAGTATTTT.

This chain connects TRBV7-8 to TRBJ1-3; 7 positions match TRBD1. The germline gives CDR1 SGHVS, CDR2 FQNEAQ. CDR3 size: 16 residues. The junction had 6 bases not matched to a gene; V was cut back by 4 bases and J by 0 bases. CDR3 nucleotide sequence: TGTGCCAGCAGCTCCACGACAGGGCTCTCTGGAAACACCATATATTTT. This encodes CASSSTTGLSGNTIYF.

This chain uses TRBV11-3 with TRBJ1-1, with D hard to call. V dropped 1 base and J dropped 1 base, with 7 bases sitting between them. Per the germline V gene, CDR1 is SGHNT and CDR2 is YENEEA. The CDR3 consists of 14 residues. CDR3 DNA: TGTGCCAGCAGCTTAGGAACTACGAACACTGAAGCTTTCTTT. Its protein product is CASSLGTTNTEAFF.

The genes are TRBV2 and TRBJ1-2; 8 nucleotides agree with TRBD1. This CDR3 has 13 amino acids. J lost 3 bases, V lost 6 bases, and 3 bases had no gene match. Looked up from germline, CDR1 is SNHLY and CDR2 is FYNNEI. As DNA, the CDR3 is TGTGCCAGCAGCCTACAGGGGGACTATGGCTACACCTTC. Encoded protein: CASSLQGDYGYTF. Full variable domain (missing parts from reference TRBV2 and TRBJ1-2): EPEVTQTPSHQVTQMGQEVILRCVPISNHLYFYWYRQILGQKVEFLVSFYNNEISEKSEIFDDQFSVERPDGSNFTLKIRSTKLEDSAMYFCASSLQGDYGYTFGSGTRLTVV.

The J gene is TRBJ2-2, the V gene TRBV7-9; D ambiguous. CDR1 is SEHNR, CDR2 FQNEAQ, per germline (reference sequence). With 0 bases removed from V and 0 bases from J, the gap between germline ends came to 5 bases. This CDR3 has 15 residues. The CDR3 loop is CASSLAAPNTGELFF. The CDR3 bases are TGTGCCAGCAGCTTAGCAGCGCCGAACACCGGGGAGCTGTTTTTT.

The chain employs TRBV29-1 and TRBJ1-2, with 7 bases fitting TRBD1. Germline CDR1 is SQVTM and CDR2 is ANQGSEA. The trim removed 7 bases at V and 7 bases at J, leaving 6 bases unmatched. The CDR3 loop spans 11 amino acids. CDR3 coding DNA: TGCAGCGCAGAGACAGGGTTTGGCTACACCTTC. Its protein product is CSAETGFGYTF.

V is TRBV6-2 or TRBV6-3 and J is TRBJ1-6, with 7 bases fitting TRBD1. The germline V gene has CDR1 MNHEY and CDR2 SVGEGT. Germline trimming cut 4 bases from V and 11 bases from J; bases unmatched to any gene: 5. The CDR3 runs 13 residues. As DNA, the CDR3 is TGTGCCAGCAGTTCCGACAGGGAGGCACCCCTCCACTTT. Protein sequence: CASSSDREAPLHF.

V gene TRBV5-1 combines with J gene TRBJ1-2; 7 positions agree with TRBD1. CDR3 length: 14 amino acids. CDR1 is SGHRS and CDR2 is YFSETQ in the germline V gene. V was pared by 3 bases and J by 6 bases, with 8 bases of the junction left unmatched. DNA for the CDR3: TGCGCCAGCAGCTCCCCGACAGGGACGAATGGCTACACCTTC. This translates into CASSSPTGTNGYTF.

The chain links TRBV9 to TRBJ2-5; the D is unclear. Trimming left V 0 bases short and J 2 bases short, with 5 bases between. The CDR3 is made up of 13 amino acids. CDR1 and CDR2 (germline): SGDLS, YYNGEE. DNA of the CDR3: TGTGCCAGCAGCGTAGGCAGACAAGAGACCCAGTACTTC. Translating it yields CASSVGRQETQYF. The variable domain in full, with the rest retrieved from reference TRBV9 and TRBJ2-5, is DSGVTQTPKHLITATGQRVTLRCSPRSGDLSVYWYQQSLDQGLQFLIQYYNGEERAKGNILERFSAQQFPDLHSELNLSSLELGDSALYFCASSVGRQETQYFGPGTRLLVL.

This chain joins TRBV9 and TRBJ1-2, with D possibly matching TRBD1 (5 bases). V lost 4 bases and J lost 0, with 13 bases in between. The germline V gene has CDR1 SGDLS and CDR2 YYNGEE. CDR3 length: 15 amino acids. The CDR3, as DNA: TGTGCCAGCAGCTCAGTAGGACACCCTAACTATGGCTACACCTTC. This codes for CASSSVGHPNYGYTF.

The chain couples TRBV28 to TRBJ1-2; 8 nucleotides line up with TRBD1. There are 14 residues in the CDR3. The germline V gene has CDR1 MDHEN and CDR2 SYDVKM. The ends lost 4 bases at V and 2 bases at J; junction bases unmatched: 3. Written as DNA, the CDR3 is TGTGCCAGCAGTTACCAGGGGGCCAACTATGGCTACACCTTC. Translating it yields CASSYQGANYGYTF.

The chain has TRBV28 and TRBJ1-6, with a weak D call TRBD1 (5 bases). The germline gives CDR1 MDHEN, CDR2 SYDVKM. With 8 bases removed from V and 9 bases from J, the gap between germline ends came to 17 bases. The CDR3 is made up of 14 amino acids. The CDR3, as DNA: TGTGCCAGCGGAGCAGGAGGGGCCGCTTCACCCCTCCACTTT. Translating it yields CASGAGGAASPLHF.

CDR3 loop: CASSSPQGSEAFF. Here the CDR3 DNA reads TGTGCCAGCAGTTCACCCCAGGGTTCTGAAGCTTTCTTT. The chain has TRBV28 and TRBJ1-1; the D gene is possibly TRBD1 (5 bases). Trimming took 4 bases from V and 6 from J, leaving 12 bases between them. Per the germline V gene, CDR1 is MDHEN and CDR2 is SYDVKM. The CDR3 extends over 13 amino acids.

This clone was observed a handful of times. The chain carries TRBV4-2 and TRBJ2-7; the D gene is possibly TRBD1 (5 bases). The germline CDR1 and CDR2 sequences are LGHNA and YNFKEQ. The CDR3 extends over 15 amino acids. V dropped 1 base and J dropped 5 bases, with 15 bases sitting between them. The CDR3 spells CASSQAPSRAHEQYF. CDR3 sequence (DNA): TGTGCCAGCAGCCAAGCACCTTCCAGGGCCCACGAGCAGTACTTC.

The rearrangement joins TRBV6-6 to TRBJ1-3; D gene uncertain. Trimming took off 2 bases at V and 0 bases at J, with 8 bases between the two ends. The V gene's germline CDR1 is MNHNY and CDR2 SVGAGI (reference sequence). The CDR3 is 15 amino acids. This chain's CDR3 is CASSYGRSSGNTIYF. CDR3 coding DNA: TGTGCCAGCAGTTACGGTCGGAGCTCTGGAAACACCATATATTTT.